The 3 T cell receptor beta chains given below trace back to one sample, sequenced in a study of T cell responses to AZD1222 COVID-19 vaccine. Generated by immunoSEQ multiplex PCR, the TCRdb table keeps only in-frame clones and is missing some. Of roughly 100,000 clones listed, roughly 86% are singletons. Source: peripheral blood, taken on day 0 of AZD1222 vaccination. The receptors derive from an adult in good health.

The CDR3 loop reads CASSSMTGQDTQYF. In DNA form, the CDR3 reads TGCGCCAGCAGCTCTATGACAGGTCAAGATACGCAGTATTTT. The rearrangement uses TRBV5-1 and TRBJ2-3, with a weak D call TRBD1 (6 bases). V was trimmed by 3 bases and J by 5 bases, leaving 13 bases between them. This CDR3 is built from 14 residues. Germline V gene sequence: CDR1 SGHRS, CDR2 YFSETQ.

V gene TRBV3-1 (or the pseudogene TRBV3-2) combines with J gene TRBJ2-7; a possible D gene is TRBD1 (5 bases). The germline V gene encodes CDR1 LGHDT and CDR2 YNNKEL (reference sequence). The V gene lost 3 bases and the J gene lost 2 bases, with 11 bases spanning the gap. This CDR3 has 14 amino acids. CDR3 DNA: TGTGCCAGCAGCCATAGGGCAGGGACCTACGAGCAGTACTTC. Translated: CASSHRAGTYEQYF.

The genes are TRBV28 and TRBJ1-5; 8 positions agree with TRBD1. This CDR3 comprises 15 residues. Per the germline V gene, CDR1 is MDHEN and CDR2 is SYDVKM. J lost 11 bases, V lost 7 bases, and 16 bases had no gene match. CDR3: CASTERRDRPSSQHF. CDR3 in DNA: TGTGCCAGCACCGAACGCCGGGACAGGCCCTCGTCCCAGCATTTT.